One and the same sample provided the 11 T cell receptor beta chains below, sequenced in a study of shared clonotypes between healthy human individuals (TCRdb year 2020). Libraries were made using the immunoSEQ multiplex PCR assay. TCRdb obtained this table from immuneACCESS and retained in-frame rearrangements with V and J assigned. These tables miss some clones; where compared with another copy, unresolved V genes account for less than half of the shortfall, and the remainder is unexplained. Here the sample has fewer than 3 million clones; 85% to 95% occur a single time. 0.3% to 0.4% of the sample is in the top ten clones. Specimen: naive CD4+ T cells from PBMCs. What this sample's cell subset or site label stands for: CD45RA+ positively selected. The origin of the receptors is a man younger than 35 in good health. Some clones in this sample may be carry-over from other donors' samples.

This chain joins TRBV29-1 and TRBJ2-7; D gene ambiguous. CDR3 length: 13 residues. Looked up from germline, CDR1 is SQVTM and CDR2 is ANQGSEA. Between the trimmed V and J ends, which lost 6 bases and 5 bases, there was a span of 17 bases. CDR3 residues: CSVPRIGSDEQYF. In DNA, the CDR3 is TGCAGCGTCCCCCGGATAGGGTCCGACGAGCAGTACTTC.

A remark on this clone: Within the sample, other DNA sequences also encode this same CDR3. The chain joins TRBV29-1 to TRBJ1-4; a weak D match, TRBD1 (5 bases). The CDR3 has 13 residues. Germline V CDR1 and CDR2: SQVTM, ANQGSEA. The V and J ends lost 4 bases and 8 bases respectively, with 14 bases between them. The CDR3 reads CSVGEGVGEKLFF. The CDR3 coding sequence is TGCAGCGTTGGGGAAGGGGTAGGAGAAAAACTGTTTTTT.

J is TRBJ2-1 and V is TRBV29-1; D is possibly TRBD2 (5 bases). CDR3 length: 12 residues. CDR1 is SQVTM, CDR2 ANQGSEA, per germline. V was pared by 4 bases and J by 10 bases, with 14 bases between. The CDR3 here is CSVASGSREQFF. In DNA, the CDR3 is TGCAGCGTTGCTTCGGGGTCCCGCGAGCAGTTCTTC.

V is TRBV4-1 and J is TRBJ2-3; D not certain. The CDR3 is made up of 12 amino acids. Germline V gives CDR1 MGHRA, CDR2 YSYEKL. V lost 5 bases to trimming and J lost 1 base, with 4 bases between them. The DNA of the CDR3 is TGCGCCAGCAGCGACCGCACAGATACGCAGTATTTT. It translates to CASSDRTDTQYF.

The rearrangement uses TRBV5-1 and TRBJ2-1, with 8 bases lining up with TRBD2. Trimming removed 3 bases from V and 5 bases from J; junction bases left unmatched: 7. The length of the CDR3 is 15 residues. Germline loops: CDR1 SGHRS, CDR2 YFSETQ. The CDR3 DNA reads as TGCGCCAGCAGCTGGGGACTAGTATTCCACAATGAGCAGTTCTTC. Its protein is CASSWGLVFHNEQFF.

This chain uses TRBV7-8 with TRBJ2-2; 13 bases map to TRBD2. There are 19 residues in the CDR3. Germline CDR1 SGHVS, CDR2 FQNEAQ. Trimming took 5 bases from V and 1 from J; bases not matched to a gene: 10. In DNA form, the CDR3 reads TGTGCCAGCAGCGCGGGACTAGCGGGACGCGCCCAGAACACCGGGGAGCTGTTTTTT. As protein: CASSAGLAGRAQNTGELFF.

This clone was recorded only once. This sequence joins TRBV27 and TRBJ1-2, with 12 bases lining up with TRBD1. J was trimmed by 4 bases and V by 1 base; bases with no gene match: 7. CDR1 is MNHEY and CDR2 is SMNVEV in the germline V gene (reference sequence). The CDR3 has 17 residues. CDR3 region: CASSLLGDRGLSYGYTF. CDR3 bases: TGTGCCAGCAGTTTATTGGGGGACAGGGGGCTAAGCTATGGCTACACCTTC.

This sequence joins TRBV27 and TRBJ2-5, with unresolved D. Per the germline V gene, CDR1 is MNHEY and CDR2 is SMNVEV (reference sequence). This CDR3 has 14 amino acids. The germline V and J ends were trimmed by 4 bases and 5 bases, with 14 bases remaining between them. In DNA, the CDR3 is TGTGCCAGCAGTTCACCGGGCTTGGCGGAGACCCAGTACTTC. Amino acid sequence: CASSSPGLAETQYF.

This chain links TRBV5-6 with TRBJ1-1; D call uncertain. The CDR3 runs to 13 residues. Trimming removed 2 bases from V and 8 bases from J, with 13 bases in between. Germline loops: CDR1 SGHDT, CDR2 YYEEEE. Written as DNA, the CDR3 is TGTGCCAGCAGCTTATTCTCCTCGGGGGAAGCTTTCTTT. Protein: CASSLFSSGEAFF.

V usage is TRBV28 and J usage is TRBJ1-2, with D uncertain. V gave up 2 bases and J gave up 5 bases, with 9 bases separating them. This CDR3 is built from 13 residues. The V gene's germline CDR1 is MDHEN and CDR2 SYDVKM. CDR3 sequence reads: CASSLPPWYGYTF. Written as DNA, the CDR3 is TGTGCCAGCAGTTTACCCCCCTGGTATGGCTACACCTTC.

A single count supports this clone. The CDR3 sequence: CASSRTGTANTGELFF. The CDR3, as DNA: TGTGCCAGCAGCCGCACTGGGACAGCTAACACCGGGGAGCTGTTTTTT. The V call is TRBV7-6, the J call TRBJ2-2; 7 bases fit TRBD1. The germline CDR1 and CDR2 sequences are SGHVS and FNYEAQ. CDR3 size: 16 residues. The V segment lost 5 bases and the J segment 2 bases; nucleotides outside the gene matches: 8.